This T cell receptor (beta chain) was sequenced in a study of siplizumab effects on memory and regulatory T cells. Study-level points and caveats: About 75-95% of proliferating CD4+ or CD8+ clones had no assignable naive or memory phenotype. Under siplizumab, an average about 70% of mappable alloreactive CD4+ clones were Treg-derived, compared with approximately 30% in controls.

Each sample yielded roughly 100,000 assayed TCR templates. Assay: immunoSEQ multiplex PCR; the TCRdb copy retains only in-frame clones and omits some. In the table there are more than 85,000 clones, approximately 94% of which are singletons. Of note for this clone: The antigen is not known.

The sequencing sample was made of CD4+ T cells sorted from blood. The receptor comes from a human donor in good health.

The CDR3 DNA is TGTGCCAGTAGTCCAACAGGTCCAAATGAAAAACTGTTTTTT. As protein: CASSPTGPNEKLFF. The chain links TRBV19 to TRBJ1-4; D is possibly TRBD1 (5 bases). Germline V gives CDR1 LNHDA, CDR2 SQIVND (reference sequence). Trimming stripped 5 bases from V and 5 bases from J, with 12 bases between. CDR3 size: 14 residues.